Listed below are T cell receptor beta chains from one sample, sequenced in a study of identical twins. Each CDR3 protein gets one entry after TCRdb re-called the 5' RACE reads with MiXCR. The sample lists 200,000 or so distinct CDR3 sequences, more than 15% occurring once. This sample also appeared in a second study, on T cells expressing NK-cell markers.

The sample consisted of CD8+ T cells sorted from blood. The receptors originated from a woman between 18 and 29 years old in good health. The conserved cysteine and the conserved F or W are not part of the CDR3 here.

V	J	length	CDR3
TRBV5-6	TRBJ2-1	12	ASSLVRSYNEQF
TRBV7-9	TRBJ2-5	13	ASSSAGVGSETQY
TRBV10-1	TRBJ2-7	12	ASSDGDGDYEQY
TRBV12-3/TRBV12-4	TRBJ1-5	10	ASSLSPQPQH
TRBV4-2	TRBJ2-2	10	ASSPGVLELF
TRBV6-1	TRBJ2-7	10	ASTSLREEQY
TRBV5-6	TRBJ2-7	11	ASNPGGFYEQY
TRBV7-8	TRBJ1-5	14	ASSVTIRGSNQPQH
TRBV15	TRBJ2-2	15	ATSSAGAGDNTGELF
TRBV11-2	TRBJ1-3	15	ASSQGSLGPRPNTIY
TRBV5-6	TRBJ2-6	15	ASSIAISVSGANVLT
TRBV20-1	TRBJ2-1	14	SARSSLVLSYNEQF
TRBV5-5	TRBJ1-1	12	ASSLVHRNTEAF
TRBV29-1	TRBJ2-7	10	SVAQGAYEQY
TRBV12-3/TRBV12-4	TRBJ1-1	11	ASLGQGHTEAF
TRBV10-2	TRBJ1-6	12	ASSESSNNSPLH
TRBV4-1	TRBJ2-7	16	ASSQLVGTSGLSYEQY
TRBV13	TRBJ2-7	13	ASSSPTTSSYEQY
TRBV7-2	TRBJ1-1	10	ASSLAQTEAF
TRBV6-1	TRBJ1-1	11	AGSRVENTEAF
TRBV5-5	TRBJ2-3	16	ASSLVGRRSSSTDTQY
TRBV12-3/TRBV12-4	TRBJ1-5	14	ASSLGLGRSNQPQH
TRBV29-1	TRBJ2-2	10	SVLPAAGELF
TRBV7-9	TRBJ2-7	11	ASSPRASEEQY
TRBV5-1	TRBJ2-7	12	ASSPRDPEGEQY
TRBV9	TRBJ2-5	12	ASSGGGGAKTQY
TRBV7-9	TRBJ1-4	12	ASSKSPTNEKLF
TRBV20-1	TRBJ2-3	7	SASRGQY
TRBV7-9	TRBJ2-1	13	ASSPGSLSGPEQF
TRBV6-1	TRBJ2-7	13	ASYGPGQGFYEQY
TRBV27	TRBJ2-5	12	ASSPLGGQETQY
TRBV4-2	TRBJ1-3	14	AISPGLSDAGNTIY
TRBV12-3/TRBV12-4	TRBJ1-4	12	ASSLGTENEKLF
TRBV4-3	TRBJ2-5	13	ASSPGTGVRGTQY
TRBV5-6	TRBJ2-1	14	ATSTPGQRSYNEQF
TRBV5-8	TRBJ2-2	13	ASSAGKGTAGELF
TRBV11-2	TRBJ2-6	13	ASSLNGRWPNVLT
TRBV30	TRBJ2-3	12	AWSATSDTDTQY
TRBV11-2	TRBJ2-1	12	ASGPRTGYNEQF
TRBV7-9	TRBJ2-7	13	ASSTLGTGGGGQY
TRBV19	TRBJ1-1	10	ASLKGGTEAF
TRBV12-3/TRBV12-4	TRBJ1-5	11	ASTLGGYQPQH
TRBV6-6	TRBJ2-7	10	ASSYEKYEQY
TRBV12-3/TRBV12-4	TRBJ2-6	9	ASSLANVLT
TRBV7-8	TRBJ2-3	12	ASSLTGLGDTQY
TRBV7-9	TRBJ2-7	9	ASSQRDEQY
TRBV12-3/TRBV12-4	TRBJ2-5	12	ASSTRAAQETQY
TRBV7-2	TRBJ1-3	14	ASSFLTGASGNTIY
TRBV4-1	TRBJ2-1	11	ASSGAAENEQF
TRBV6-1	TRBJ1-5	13	ASRPPGPTNQPQH
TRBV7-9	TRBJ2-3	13	ASSGQDRVPDTQY
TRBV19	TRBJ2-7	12	ASSHGDIAYEQY
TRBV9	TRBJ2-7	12	ASSPTGENYEQY
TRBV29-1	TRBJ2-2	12	SVESDNGAGELF
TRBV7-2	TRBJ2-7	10	ASSSTRYEQY
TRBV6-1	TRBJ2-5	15	ASSHPGGRMVGETQY
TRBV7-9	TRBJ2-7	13	ASSLGDRATYEQY
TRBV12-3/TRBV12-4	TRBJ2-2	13	ASSLSGGDAGELF
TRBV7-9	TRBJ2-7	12	ASSLADRGHEQY